Included here is one T cell receptor (beta chain) sequence, with context. Its antigen remains unknown. This CDR3 region has 15 residues. The ends were cut back, 4 bases at V and 2 bases at J, with 12 bases in the middle. Germline V gene sequence: CDR1 KGHSH, CDR2 LQKENI. CD8 cells regarded as naive lacked CD45RO, were positively chosen for CCR7, and omitted terminally differentiated effector memory CD45RA+ cells. Only Caucasian adults living in Nashville, Tennessee made up the donor group. This entry comes from a study of shared clonotypes between healthy human individuals. Overall study findings and caveats: Naive subsets, compared against memory subsets, generally had larger estimated richness values.

The assay used deep level. Clones were sequenced by immunoSEQ multiplex PCR, and TCRdb holds only the in-frame ones, with some missing. The sample contains roughly 2.1 million clones, 93% of which appear only once. J is TRBJ2-1 and V is TRBV18; D tentatively fits TRBD1 or TRBD2 (5 bases each). This receptor was identified in a man between 18 and 35 years old in good health. Some clones in this sample may be carry-over from other donors' samples. Sequenced: naive CD8+ T cells from PBMCs. The chain's CDR3 is CASSQGRGAYNEQFF. The CDR3 DNA is TGTGCCAGCTCACAGGGTCGAGGGGCCTACAATGAGCAGTTCTTC.